These T cell receptor beta chains were read from a single sample in a study of regulatory and conventional T cells in RAG deficiency. Assay: immunoSEQ multiplex PCR; the TCRdb copy retains only in-frame clones and omits some. The sample includes tens of thousands of clones, approximately 96% of them seen just once. The same sample was also studied in work on regulatory T cells.

Sequencing was done on a sample of CD25- CD4+ T cells sorted from blood. These receptor sequences come from a human donor in good health. The CDR3 runs from the conserved cysteine through the conserved F or W. A D gene is named only where the DNA matches it firmly. The size entry is marked missing in some rows and otherwise reads once, few, many or a size class.

size: -
length: 19
D: TRBD1
V: TRBV11-2
J: TRBJ2-7
DNA: TGTGCCAGCAGCTTAGTGGTGGCAGGGGGCGTCACTCCGTCCTACGAGCAGTACTTC
CDR3: CASSLVVAGGVTPSYEQYF

size: -
length: 15
D: TRBD1
V: TRBV6-5
J: TRBJ2-7
DNA: TGTGCCAGCAGTTCCCCCGGGACAGGGTCCCACGAGCAGTACTTC
CDR3: CASSSPGTGSHEQYF

size: -
length: 15
D: -
V: TRBV18
J: TRBJ2-5
DNA: TGTGCCAGCTCACTTTTCGTGGGCTACATAGAGACCCAGTACTTC
CDR3: CASSLFVGYIETQYF

size: -
length: 14
D: TRBD2
V: TRBV7-3
J: TRBJ2-1
DNA: TGTGCCAGCAGTCTAGCGGGAGGGCCTTATGAGCAGTTCTTC
CDR3: CASSLAGGPYEQFF

size: -
length: 18
D: TRBD1
V: TRBV27
J: TRBJ2-1
DNA: TGTGCCAGCAGTTTAGCGGGGTTGGGACAGGGGAGAGGGAATGAGCAGTTCTTC
CDR3: CASSLAGLGQGRGNEQFF

size: -
length: 19
D: TRBD1
V: TRBV7-2
J: TRBJ1-6
DNA: TGTGCCAGCAGCTTATCTTTGGGACAGGGGGCGTCCTATAATTCCCCCCTCCACTTT
CDR3: CASSLSLGQGASYNSPLHF

size: -
length: 19
D: TRBD2
V: TRBV23-1
J: TRBJ2-1
DNA: TGCGCCAGCAGTCCGCCGGGACTAGCGGGAGGACTAGCCTACAATGAGCAGTTCTTC
CDR3: CASSPPGLAGGLAYNEQFF

size: -
length: 12
D: TRBD1
V: TRBV9
J: TRBJ2-7
DNA: TGTGCCAGCAGCGTAGAAGGGGGCGGGCAGTACTTC
CDR3: CASSVEGGGQYF

size: -
length: 14
D: -
V: TRBV30
J: TRBJ1-1
DNA: TGTGCCTGGAGTGCCACTTCCGGGACAACTAAAGCTTTCTTT
CDR3: CAWSATSGTTKAFF

size: -
length: 13
D: TRBD1
V: TRBV19
J: TRBJ1-1
DNA: TGTGCCAGTAGTATCGGGGACAGGGATGAAGCTTTCTTT
CDR3: CASSIGDRDEAFF

size: -
length: 16
D: -
V: TRBV19
J: TRBJ1-1
DNA: TGTGCCAGTAAGGTCAACAGGGCGGTAATGAACACTGAAGCTTTCTTT
CDR3: CASKVNRAVMNTEAFF

size: -
length: 17
D: TRBD2
V: TRBV9
J: TRBJ2-2
DNA: TGTGCCAGCCGAGACGGGAGGGGTGGAGGGCCAGTGGGGGAGCTGTTTTTT
CDR3: CASRDGRGGGPVGELFF

size: -
length: 18
D: -
V: TRBV9
J: TRBJ2-6
DNA: TGTGCCAGCAGCGTAGGATTCCGAGTCCCGTCTGGGGCCAACGTCCTGACTTTC
CDR3: CASSVGFRVPSGANVLTF

size: -
length: 15
D: -
V: TRBV10-1
J: TRBJ2-5
DNA: TGCGCCAGCAGTGAGAGAATTGGGGCAGGCGCGACCCAGTACTTC
CDR3: CASSERIGAGATQYF

size: -
length: 15
D: -
V: TRBV7-3
J: TRBJ2-1
DNA: TGTGCCAGCAGCCCTTCACATGGCCTTTACAATGAGCAGTTCTTC
CDR3: CASSPSHGLYNEQFF

size: once
length: 17
D: -
V: TRBV25-1
J: TRBJ1-2
DNA: TGTGCCAGCAGTGAATTGGGGGCCCCCGAGCCTAACTATGGCTACACCTTC
CDR3: CASSELGAPEPNYGYTF

size: -
length: 14
D: -
V: TRBV2
J: TRBJ1-1
DNA: TGTGCCAGCATGGGGGGTAAGGGCAGCACTGAAGCTTTCTTT
CDR3: CASMGGKGSTEAFF

size: -
length: 16
D: TRBD1
V: TRBV9
J: TRBJ2-2
DNA: TGTGCCAGCAGCCCCCGGACAGGGGAAAACACCGGGGAGCTGTTTTTT
CDR3: CASSPRTGENTGELFF

size: -
length: 14
D: TRBD1
V: TRBV7-6
J: TRBJ2-7
DNA: TGTGCCAGCAGACCGACAGGGGGGGCCTACGAGCAGTACTTC
CDR3: CASRPTGGAYEQYF

size: few
length: 15
D: TRBD1
V: TRBV7-2
J: TRBJ1-2
DNA: TGTGCCAGCAGCTTAGCTGGGGACAGGGTTTATGGCTACACCTTC
CDR3: CASSLAGDRVYGYTF

size: -
length: 16
D: -
V: TRBV7-2
J: TRBJ2-1
DNA: TGTGCCAGCAGCTTAGGAGGGGGGGCGGTATACAATGAGCAGTTCTTC
CDR3: CASSLGGGAVYNEQFF

size: -
length: 16
D: TRBD1
V: TRBV7-3
J: TRBJ2-1
DNA: TGTGCCAGCAGCCACATCGGACAGGGGGGAGGGAATGAGCAGTTCTTC
CDR3: CASSHIGQGGGNEQFF

size: -
length: 20
D: TRBD2
V: TRBV28
J: TRBJ2-3
DNA: TGTGCCAGCAGTTATAGGACTAGCGGGACTCCCCTCGGGAGCACAGATACGCAGTATTTT
CDR3: CASSYRTSGTPLGSTDTQYF

size: -
length: 16
D: TRBD1
V: TRBV29-1
J: TRBJ2-3
DNA: TGCAGCGTTGCCCCCCGTACAGGGGGCTTCGCAGATACGCAGTATTTT
CDR3: CSVAPRTGGFADTQYF

size: once
length: 16
D: TRBD2
V: TRBV11-2
J: TRBJ2-7
DNA: TGTGCCAGCAGCACCCGGAGGAGCGGGAGAGGTGGCGAGCAGTACTTC
CDR3: CASSTRRSGRGGEQYF

size: -
length: 13
D: -
V: TRBV5-8
J: TRBJ1-2
DNA: TGTGCCAGCTCGCACAGGGTTAACTATGGCTACACCTTC
CDR3: CASSHRVNYGYTF

size: -
length: 14
D: TRBD2
V: TRBV14
J: TRBJ2-7
DNA: TGTGCCAGCAGCCACGGACTAGCGGGGGGCGAGCAGTACTTC
CDR3: CASSHGLAGGEQYF

size: -
length: 16
D: TRBD2
V: TRBV18
J: TRBJ2-1
DNA: TGTGCCAGCTCACCGGCGACTAGCGGGGGGGCGAATGAGCAGTTCTTC
CDR3: CASSPATSGGANEQFF

size: -
length: 14
D: TRBD1
V: TRBV11-2
J: TRBJ2-1
DNA: TGTGCCAGCAGCCCATTACAGGGGGACAATGAGCAGTTCTTC
CDR3: CASSPLQGDNEQFF

size: -
length: 14
D: TRBD1
V: TRBV11-2
J: TRBJ2-4
DNA: TGTGCCAGCAGCCGGTGGGACAGGGATAACATTCAGTACTTC
CDR3: CASSRWDRDNIQYF

size: once
length: 16
D: TRBD2
V: TRBV6-5
J: TRBJ2-7
DNA: TGTGCCAGCAGTTACTCGAAAGCGGGGGGAACCTACGAGCAGTACTTC
CDR3: CASSYSKAGGTYEQYF

size: -
length: 14
D: -
V: TRBV2
J: TRBJ1-5
DNA: TGTGCCAGCAGTGACAGGGGACGCAATCAGCCCCAGCATTTT
CDR3: CASSDRGRNQPQHF

size: once
length: 14
D: -
V: TRBV5-1
J: TRBJ1-2
DNA: TGCGCCAGCAGCTTGGACGACAGCGCCTATGGCTACACCTTC
CDR3: CASSLDDSAYGYTF

size: once
length: 15
D: TRBD1
V: TRBV7-2
J: TRBJ1-5
DNA: TGTGCCAGCAGCTTAGCACAGGGGCTCAATCAGCCCCAGCATTTT
CDR3: CASSLAQGLNQPQHF

size: -
length: 15
D: -
V: TRBV9
J: TRBJ2-4
DNA: TGTGCCAGCAGCGTAGAATCAGGGGCCAAAAACATTCAGTACTTC
CDR3: CASSVESGAKNIQYF

size: -
length: 15
D: TRBD1
V: TRBV2
J: TRBJ2-5
DNA: TGTGCCAGCAGCACCGACAGGGGAGATTGGGAGACCCAGTACTTC
CDR3: CASSTDRGDWETQYF

size: -
length: 17
D: -
V: TRBV12-2
J: TRBJ2-6
DNA: TGTGCAAGTCGCTTTTGCAGGGGCTCCTCTGGGGCCAACGTCCTGACTTTC
CDR3: CASRFCRGSSGANVLTF

size: -
length: 14
D: -
V: TRBV18
J: TRBJ1-1
DNA: TGTGCCAGCTCACTCTTCGACAGGAACACTGAAGCTTTCTTT
CDR3: CASSLFDRNTEAFF

size: -
length: 12
D: -
V: TRBV19
J: TRBJ1-1
DNA: TGTGCCAGTAGTATGAGGAACACTGAAGCTTTCTTT
CDR3: CASSMRNTEAFF

size: -
length: 13
D: -
V: TRBV10-1
J: TRBJ1-1
DNA: TGCGCCAGCAGTGATGGTAGGAACACTGAAGCTTTCTTT
CDR3: CASSDGRNTEAFF

size: few
length: 16
D: -
V: TRBV7-2
J: TRBJ1-3
DNA: TGTGCCAGCAGCTTAGTTAGGCAGGGGTCCGGAAACACCATATATTTT
CDR3: CASSLVRQGSGNTIYF

size: -
length: 17
D: -
V: TRBV7-3
J: TRBJ2-5
DNA: TGTGCCAGCAGCTTAAATCCGGGAGTGGGTAGTTTGGAGACCCAGTACTTC
CDR3: CASSLNPGVGSLETQYF

size: -
length: 13
D: TRBD1
V: TRBV30
J: TRBJ1-1
DNA: TGTGCCTGCATTAGGGACAGGGGCGCTGAAGCTTTCTTT
CDR3: CACIRDRGAEAFF

size: -
length: 13
D: TRBD1
V: TRBV15
J: TRBJ1-2
DNA: TGTGCCACCAGCGGGGGGACAGCGTATGGCTACACCTTC
CDR3: CATSGGTAYGYTF

size: -
length: 14
D: -
V: TRBV2
J: TRBJ2-3
DNA: TGTGCCAGCAGCTCAAGGGGGTTGGCAGATACGCAGTATTTT
CDR3: CASSSRGLADTQYF

size: -
length: 17
D: -
V: TRBV7-3
J: TRBJ2-2
DNA: TGTGCCAGCAGCTTACAACCACAGGGCGTGAACACCGGGGAGCTGTTTTTT
CDR3: CASSLQPQGVNTGELFF

size: -
length: 11
D: -
V: TRBV20-1
J: TRBJ2-7
DNA: TGCAGTGCTAGTGTAGGGGTCGAGCAGTACTTC
CDR3: CSASVGVEQYF

size: -
length: 15
D: -
V: TRBV18
J: TRBJ2-2
DNA: TGTGCCAGCTCGCCCGGGACTTATAACACCGGGGAGCTGTTTTTT
CDR3: CASSPGTYNTGELFF

size: -
length: 16
D: TRBD2
V: TRBV12-5
J: TRBJ2-7
DNA: TGTGCTAGTGGTACACACCTAGCGGGAGGGCCCGGCGAGCAGTACTTC
CDR3: CASGTHLAGGPGEQYF

size: -
length: 16
D: -
V: TRBV2
J: TRBJ1-4
DNA: TGTGCCAGCAGTGAGAGACTAGGAGCAACTAATGAAAAACTGTTTTTT
CDR3: CASSERLGATNEKLFF

size: -
length: 17
D: -
V: TRBV5-4
J: TRBJ1-5
DNA: TGTGCCAGCAGCTTGTTCGTCGGCGGGGAGGGTGGTCAGCCCCAGCATTTT
CDR3: CASSLFVGGEGGQPQHF

size: -
length: 13
D: TRBD1
V: TRBV10-3
J: TRBJ1-4
DNA: TGTGCCATCAGAAGACAGGGCCAGGAAAAACTGTTTTTT
CDR3: CAIRRQGQEKLFF

size: -
length: 15
D: TRBD1
V: TRBV7-6
J: TRBJ1-6
DNA: TGTGCCAGCAGCCCGGGACAGGGGTATAATTCACCCCTCCACTTT
CDR3: CASSPGQGYNSPLHF

size: -
length: 17
D: TRBD1
V: TRBV5-8
J: TRBJ1-2
DNA: TGTGCCAGCAGCTTGGGGGGGATTAGGACAGGTATCTATGGCTACACCTTC
CDR3: CASSLGGIRTGIYGYTF

size: -
length: 14
D: -
V: TRBV5-4
J: TRBJ2-1
DNA: TGTGCCAGCAGCGCGGCGGGGAGTAATTATGAGCAGTTCTTC
CDR3: CASSAAGSNYEQFF

size: -
length: 15
D: -
V: TRBV9
J: TRBJ2-5
DNA: TGTGCCAGCAGCGTAGACCCGGGAGTCCAAGAGACCCAGTACTTC
CDR3: CASSVDPGVQETQYF

size: -
length: 15
D: -
V: TRBV7-2
J: TRBJ1-1
DNA: TGTGCCAGCAGCTTGCAGTGGGGCGGCGTCACTGAAGCTTTCTTT
CDR3: CASSLQWGGVTEAFF

size: -
length: 13
D: -
V: TRBV30
J: TRBJ1-1
DNA: TGTGCCTGGAGTGTAGGGGAGAACACTGAAGCTTTCTTT
CDR3: CAWSVGENTEAFF